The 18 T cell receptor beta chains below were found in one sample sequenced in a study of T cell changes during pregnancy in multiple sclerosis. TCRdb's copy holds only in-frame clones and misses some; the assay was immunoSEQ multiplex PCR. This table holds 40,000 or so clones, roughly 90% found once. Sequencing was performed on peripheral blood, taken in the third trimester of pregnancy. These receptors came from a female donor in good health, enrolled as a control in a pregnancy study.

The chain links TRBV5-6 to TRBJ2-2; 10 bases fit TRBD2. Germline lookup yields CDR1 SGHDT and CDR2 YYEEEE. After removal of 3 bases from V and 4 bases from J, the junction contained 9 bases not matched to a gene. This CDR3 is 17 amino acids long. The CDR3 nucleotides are TGTGCCAGCAGCTCGAACCTCCTAGCGGGAGCCACCGGGGAGCTGTTTTTT. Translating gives CASSSNLLAGATGELFF. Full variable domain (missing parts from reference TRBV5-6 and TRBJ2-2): DAGVTQSPTHLIKTRGQQVTLRCSPKSGHDTVSWYQQALGQGPQFIFQYYEEEERQRGNFPDRFSGHQFPNYSSELNVNALLLGDSALYLCASSSNLLAGATGELFFGEGSRLTVL.

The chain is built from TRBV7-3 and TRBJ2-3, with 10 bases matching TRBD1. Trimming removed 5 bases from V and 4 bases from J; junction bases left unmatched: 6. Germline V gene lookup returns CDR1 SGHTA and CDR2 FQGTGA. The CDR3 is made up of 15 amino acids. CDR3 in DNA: TGTGCCAGCAGCCCTAGACAGGGGGCCGCAGATACGCAGTATTTT. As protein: CASSPRQGAADTQYF.

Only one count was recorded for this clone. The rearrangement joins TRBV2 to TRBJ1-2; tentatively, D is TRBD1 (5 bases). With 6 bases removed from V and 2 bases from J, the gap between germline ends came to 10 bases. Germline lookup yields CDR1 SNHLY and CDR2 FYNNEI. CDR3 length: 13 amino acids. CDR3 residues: CASREGINYGYTF. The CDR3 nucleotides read TGTGCCAGCAGGGAGGGGATAAACTATGGCTACACCTTC.

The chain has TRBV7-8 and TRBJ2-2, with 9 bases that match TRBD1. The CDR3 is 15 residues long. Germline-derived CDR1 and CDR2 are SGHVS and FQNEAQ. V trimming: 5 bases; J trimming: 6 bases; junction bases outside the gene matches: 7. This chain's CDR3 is CASSPGQGRAGELFF. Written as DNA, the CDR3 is TGTGCCAGCAGCCCTGGACAGGGGAGGGCCGGGGAGCTGTTTTTT.

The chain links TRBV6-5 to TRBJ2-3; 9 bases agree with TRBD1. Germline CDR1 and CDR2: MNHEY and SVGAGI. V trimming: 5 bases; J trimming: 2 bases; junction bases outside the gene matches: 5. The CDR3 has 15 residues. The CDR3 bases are TGTGCCAGCAGTGGGGGACAGGGATCCACAGATACGCAGTATTTT. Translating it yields CASSGGQGSTDTQYF.

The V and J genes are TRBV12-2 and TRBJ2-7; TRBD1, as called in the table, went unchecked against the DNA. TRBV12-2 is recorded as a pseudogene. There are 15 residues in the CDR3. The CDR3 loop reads CASRLSDPGGYEQYF. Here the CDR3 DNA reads TGTGCAAGTCGCTTGTCGGACCCAGGGGGGTACGAGCAGTACTTC.

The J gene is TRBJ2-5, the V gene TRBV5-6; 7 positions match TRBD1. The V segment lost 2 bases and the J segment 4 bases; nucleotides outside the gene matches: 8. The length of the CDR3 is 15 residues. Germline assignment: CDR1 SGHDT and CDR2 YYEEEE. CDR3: CASSFGEGGGETQYF. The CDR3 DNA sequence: TGTGCCAGCAGCTTCGGGGAAGGGGGCGGAGAGACCCAGTACTTC. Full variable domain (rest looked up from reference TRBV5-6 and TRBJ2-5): DAGVTQSPTHLIKTRGQQVTLRCSPKSGHDTVSWYQQALGQGPQFIFQYYEEEERQRGNFPDRFSGHQFPNYSSELNVNALLLGDSALYLCASSFGEGGGETQYFGPGTRLLVL.

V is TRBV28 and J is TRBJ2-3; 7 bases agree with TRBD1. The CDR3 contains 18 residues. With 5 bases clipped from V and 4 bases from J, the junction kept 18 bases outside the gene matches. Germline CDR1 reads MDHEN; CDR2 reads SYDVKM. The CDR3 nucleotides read TGTGCCAGCAGTCAGGGGTCGTTCTTACAGGGGAAGGCAGATACGCAGTATTTT. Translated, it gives CASSQGSFLQGKADTQYF.

CDR3 residues: CASSQDMDRGQHF. In nucleotides, the CDR3 is TGCGCCAGCAGCCAAGATATGGACAGGGGCCAGCATTTT. The V gene is TRBV4-3, the J gene TRBJ1-5; 9 bases line up with TRBD1. The CDR3 covers 13 residues. V shed 0 bases and J 12 bases; nucleotides not matched to a gene: 3. The germline CDR1 and CDR2 sequences are LGHNA and YSLEER.

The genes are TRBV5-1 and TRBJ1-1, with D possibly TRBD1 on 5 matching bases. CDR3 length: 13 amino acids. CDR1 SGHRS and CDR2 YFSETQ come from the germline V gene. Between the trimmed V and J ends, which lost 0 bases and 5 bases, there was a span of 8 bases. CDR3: CASSLGGETEAFF. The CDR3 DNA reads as TGCGCCAGCAGCTTGGGGGGGGAAACTGAAGCTTTCTTT.

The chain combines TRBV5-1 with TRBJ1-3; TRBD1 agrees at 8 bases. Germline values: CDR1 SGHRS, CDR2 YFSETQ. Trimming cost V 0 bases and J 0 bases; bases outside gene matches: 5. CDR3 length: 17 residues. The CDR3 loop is CASSLGPTGGSGNTIYF. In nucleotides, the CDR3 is TGCGCCAGCAGCTTGGGCCCAACAGGGGGCTCTGGAAACACCATATATTTT.

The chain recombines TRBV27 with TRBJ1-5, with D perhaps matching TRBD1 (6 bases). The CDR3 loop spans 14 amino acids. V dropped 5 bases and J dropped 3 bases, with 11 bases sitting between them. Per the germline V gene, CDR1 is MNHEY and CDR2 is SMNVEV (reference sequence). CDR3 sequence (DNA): TGTGCCAGCAGTCCTAGGGGGTACAATCAGCCCCAGCATTTT. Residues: CASSPRGYNQPQHF.

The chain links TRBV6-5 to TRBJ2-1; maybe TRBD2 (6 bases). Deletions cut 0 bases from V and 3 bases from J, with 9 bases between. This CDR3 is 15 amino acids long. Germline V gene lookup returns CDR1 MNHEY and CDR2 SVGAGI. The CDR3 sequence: CASSYSWRGYNEQFF. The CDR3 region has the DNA TGTGCCAGCAGTTACTCTTGGCGGGGCTACAATGAGCAGTTCTTC.

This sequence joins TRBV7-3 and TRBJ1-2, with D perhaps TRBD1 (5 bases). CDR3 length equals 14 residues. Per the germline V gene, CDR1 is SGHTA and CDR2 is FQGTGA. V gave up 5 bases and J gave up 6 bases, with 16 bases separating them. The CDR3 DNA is TGTGCCAGCAGCCCCGTGGGCGGGGACGATGGCTACACCTTC. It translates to CASSPVGGDDGYTF. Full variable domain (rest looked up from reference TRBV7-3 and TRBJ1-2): GAGVSQTPSNKVTEKGKYVELRCDPISGHTALYWYRQSLGQGPEFLIYFQGTGAADDSGLPNDRFFAVRPEGSVSTLKIQRTERGDSAVYLCASSPVGGDDGYTFGSGTRLTVV.

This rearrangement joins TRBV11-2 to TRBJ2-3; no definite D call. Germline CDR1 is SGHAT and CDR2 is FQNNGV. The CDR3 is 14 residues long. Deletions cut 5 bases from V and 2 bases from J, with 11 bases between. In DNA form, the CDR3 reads TGTGCCAGCAGCCACTACCCAGCCACAGATACGCAGTATTTT. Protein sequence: CASSHYPATDTQYF. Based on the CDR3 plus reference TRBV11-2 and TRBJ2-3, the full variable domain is EAGVAQSPRYKIIEKRQSVAFWCNPISGHATLYWYQQILGQGPKLLIQFQNNGVVDDSQLPKDRFSAERLKGVDSTLKIQPAKLEDSAVYLCASSHYPATDTQYFGPGTRLTVL.

The CDR3, as DNA: TGTGCCAGTAGTATGTCCAGGGTGGGTTTTGACGAGCAGTACTTC. This sequence encodes CASSMSRVGFDEQYF. The chain couples TRBV19 to TRBJ2-7; D may be TRBD1 (5 bases). CDR1 and CDR2 (germline): LNHDA, SQIVND (reference sequence). There are 15 residues in the CDR3. V lost 3 bases, J lost 5 bases, and 17 bases lay in between.

CDR3 region: CASSYPPPGTHEQYF. The DNA for the CDR3 is TGTGCCAGCAGTTACCCCCCCCCGGGAACCCACGAGCAGTACTTC. J is TRBJ2-7 and V is TRBV6-5, with D maybe TRBD2 (5 bases). From germline, CDR1 is MNHEY and CDR2 SVGAGI. Trimming took off 2 bases at V and 5 bases at J, with 16 bases between the two ends. The CDR3 extends over 15 amino acids.

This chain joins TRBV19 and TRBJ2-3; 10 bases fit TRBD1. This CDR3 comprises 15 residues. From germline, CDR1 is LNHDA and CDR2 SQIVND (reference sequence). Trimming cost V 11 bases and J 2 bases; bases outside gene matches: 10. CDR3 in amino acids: CAAAPGTGDTDTQYF. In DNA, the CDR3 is TGTGCCGCAGCCCCCGGGACAGGGGACACAGATACGCAGTATTTT.